This T cell receptor beta chain was documented in a study of blood T cell repertoires in COVID-19. Trimming took 4 bases from V and 4 from J; bases not matched to a gene: 0. This CDR3 region has 13 residues. Germline V gives CDR1 LGHDT, CDR2 YNNKEL (reference sequence). In the original processing: Cell counts per sample came from amplifying reference gene primers. Libraries were prepared by immunoSEQ multiplex PCR; TCRdb keeps only in-frame clonotypes and omits some of them. Clonal size and the V and J genes are those of that table, whereas D and trimming came from the DNA. Among tens of thousands of clones listed, roughly 90% were seen once.

The sequenced sample consisted of peripheral blood. This TCR derives from a man in his 60s with acute or convalescent COVID-19. V and J are TRBV3-1 (or the pseudogene TRBV3-2) and TRBJ2-1; the match to TRBD2 covers 8 bases. As DNA, the CDR3 is TGTGCCAGCAGCCGCGGGGGGTACAATGAGCAGTTCTTC. Translation: CASSRGGYNEQFF.